The 27 T cell receptor beta chains listed next were all sequenced from one sample in a study of CD8 T cells in ankylosing spondylitis. Study-wide findings and caveats: Blood of patients with ankylosing spondylitis appeared to be characterized by a TCR beta motif of fewer than 10 highly homologous variants.

No cognate antigen is known for these TCRs. TCRdb recomputed calls from the 5' RACE reads with MiXCR, one row per CDR3 protein. The profile shows around 890,000 distinct CDR3 sequences, about 11% of them singletons. The specimen sequenced was blood, either unsorted or a sorted T cell fraction (not recorded which). The receptors here all came from a male donor with ankylosing spondylitis.

This sequence joins TRBV10-3 and TRBJ2-3, with D tentatively TRBD2 (5 bases). V shed 6 bases and J shed 7 bases, with 17 bases lying between them. The CDR3 has 14 amino acids. Germline loops: CDR1 ENHRY, CDR2 SYGVKD. The CDR3 sequence is CAISTPVDGNTQYF. CDR3 in DNA: TGTGCCATCAGCACCCCGGTTGACGGGAATACGCAGTATTTT.

The sample holds a few counts of this clonotype. This chain uses TRBV9 with TRBJ2-2; D is ambiguous. V lost 1 base and J 6 bases, leaving 13 bases between the germline ends. CDR1 and CDR2 from the germline V gene are SGDLS and YYNGEE. The CDR3 covers 15 residues. For the CDR3, the DNA is TGTGCCAGCAGCGTACGAGAGACTCGGGCCGGGGAGCTGTTTTTT. It translates to CASSVRETRAGELFF.

This clonotype was detected a few times. CDR3 nucleotides: TGCAGTGCTAGTGGGGTCAGCTTGTCGGAACTGTTTTTT. Its protein is CSASGVSLSELFF. The rearrangement uses TRBV20-1 and TRBJ1-4, with D uncertain. The CDR3 spans 13 residues. Trimming removed 3 bases from V and 12 bases from J, with 17 bases in between. Germline CDR1 reads DFQATT; CDR2 reads SNEGSKA (reference sequence).

This clonotype was found many times. V is TRBV5-1 and J is TRBJ1-1, with D possibly being TRBD1 (5 bases). The length of the CDR3 is 14 residues. The germline CDR1 and CDR2 sequences are SGHRS and YFSETQ. Between the trimmed V and J ends, which lost 0 bases and 0 bases, there was a span of 6 bases. CDR3 in amino acids: CASSLGGLNTEAFF. DNA for the CDR3: TGCGCCAGCAGCTTGGGGGGCCTGAACACTGAAGCTTTCTTT.

This clonotype was seen a few times. The chain combines TRBV4-1 with TRBJ2-1, with D hard to call. CDR3 length: 17 amino acids. Germline assignment: CDR1 MGHRA and CDR2 YSYEKL. Trimming took 1 base from V and 2 from J, leaving 15 bases between them. CDR3 bases: TGCGCCAGCAGCCAAGGTCCAGCCCATGGACCCTACAATGAGCAGTTCTTC. This codes for CASSQGPAHGPYNEQFF.

The J gene is TRBJ2-7, the V gene TRBV29-1, with a weak D call TRBD1 (6 bases). The CDR3 length is 12 residues. CDR1 is SQVTM and CDR2 is ANQGSEA in the germline V gene. Trimming left V 4 bases short and J 5 bases short, with 12 bases between. The CDR3 sequence is CSVGTRGHEQYF. The CDR3 nucleotides read TGCAGCGTTGGAACCAGGGGCCACGAGCAGTACTTC.

This clonotype was detected only a few times. The rearrangement joins TRBV20-1 to TRBJ2-2, with D perhaps matching TRBD2 (5 bases). The CDR3 has 14 amino acids. Trimming cost V 2 bases and J 4 bases, with 11 bases left between them. Germline CDR1 and CDR2: DFQATT and SNEGSKA (reference sequence). The CDR3 protein is CSARRSGGTGELFF. CDR3 nucleotides: TGCAGTGCTAGAAGGAGCGGCGGCACCGGGGAGCTGTTTTTT.

This clonotype has just a few counts. This rearrangement joins TRBV7-2 to TRBJ2-1; 11 nucleotides align to TRBD1. The CDR3 is 14 residues long. CDR1 and CDR2 (germline): SGHTA, FQGNSA. The J segment lost 7 bases and the V segment lost 4 bases, leaving 3 bases of the junction unmatched. The CDR3 sequence: CASSSGQGVNEQFF. The DNA of the CDR3 is TGTGCCAGCAGCTCGGGACAGGGGGTGAATGAGCAGTTCTTC.

This clonotype has at least ten counts. The rearrangement joins TRBV20-1 to TRBJ2-5; D may be TRBD1 (6 bases). The CDR3 contains 15 residues. The germline V gene encodes CDR1 DFQATT and CDR2 SNEGSKA (reference sequence). The germline V and J ends were trimmed by 1 base and 4 bases, with 16 bases remaining between them. CDR3 DNA: TGCAGTGCTAGAGTTGGGGCAGGGGACGGAGAGACCCAGTACTTC. Protein sequence: CSARVGAGDGETQYF.

This clonotype showed up many times. The chain couples TRBV20-1 to TRBJ1-5, with D unresolved. V lost 2 bases to trimming and J lost 11 bases, with 13 bases between them. The CDR3 is 12 amino acids. Germline CDR1 is DFQATT and CDR2 is SNEGSKA (reference sequence). This CDR3 reads CSARSDRQAQHF. The CDR3 DNA sequence: TGCAGTGCTAGATCCGATAGGCAGGCCCAGCATTTT.

This clonotype appeared a few times. V gene TRBV6-5 combines with J gene TRBJ1-5; the D is unclear. Germline V gene lookup returns CDR1 MNHEY and CDR2 SVGAGI. Trimming removed 4 bases from V and 7 bases from J, with 14 bases in between. This CDR3 contains 14 residues. As DNA, the CDR3 is TGTGCCAGCAGTTGGGCCTCGGGAGAGCAGCCCCAGCATTTT. It yields the protein CASSWASGEQPQHF.

This chain's CDR3 is CAICSPLKDRGRGTGELFF. For the CDR3, the DNA is TGTGCCATCTGTTCTCCACTAAAGGACAGGGGGCGCGGCACCGGGGAGCTGTTTTTT. The chain has TRBV2 and TRBJ2-2; the match to TRBD1 covers 11 bases. This CDR3 comprises 19 residues. In germline, CDR1 is SNHLY, CDR2 FYNNEI. V lost 10 bases, J lost 4 bases, and 20 bases stayed unmatched.

The chain carries TRBV9 and TRBJ1-5; D ambiguous. Trimming left V 3 bases short and J 3 bases short, with 16 bases between. Germline V gives CDR1 SGDLS, CDR2 YYNGEE. The CDR3 is 16 residues long. The CDR3 sequence is CASSAHSGGNNQPQHF. CDR3 DNA sequence: TGTGCCAGCAGCGCCCACTCCGGAGGCAACAATCAGCCCCAGCATTTT.

The V and J genes are TRBV6-1 and TRBJ1-1; 8 bases align to TRBD1. CDR1 and CDR2 from the germline V gene are MNHNS and SASEGT. V gave up 6 bases and J gave up 5 bases; unmatched junction bases: 11. CDR3 length: 15 amino acids. The chain's CDR3 is CASRSQGARSTEAFF. CDR3 DNA: TGTGCCAGCAGGTCCCAGGGGGCAAGGAGTACTGAAGCTTTCTTT.

In its sample, this clonotype was seen a few times. The chain couples TRBV9 to TRBJ2-1; D tentatively fits TRBD1 or TRBD2 (5 bases each). CDR3 size: 13 residues. V was clipped by 3 bases and J by 8 bases, with 12 bases between them. In germline, CDR1 is SGDLS, CDR2 YYNGEE. The CDR3 bases are TGTGCCAGCAGCGCCACGGGGCAGGATGAGCAGTTCTTC. The encoded protein is CASSATGQDEQFF.

The chain couples TRBV13 to TRBJ2-7, with a possible D match to TRBD2 (6 bases). The CDR3 runs to 13 residues. The germline V gene has CDR1 PRHDT and CDR2 FYEKMQ (reference sequence). Trimming removed 5 bases from V and 6 bases from J, with 14 bases in between. In DNA form, the CDR3 reads TGTGCCAGCAGCCGCACCACCGGGAGCGAGCAGTACTTC. Amino acids: CASSRTTGSEQYF.

The J gene is TRBJ2-3, the V gene TRBV20-1; 9 bases line up with TRBD2. Per germline, CDR1 DFQATT and CDR2 SNEGSKA (reference sequence). The CDR3 is made up of 15 amino acids. V trimming: 4 bases; J trimming: 1 base; junction bases outside the gene matches: 6. CDR3 sequence reads: CSANLREGGTDTQYF. The CDR3 DNA is TGCAGTGCTAATCTGCGGGAGGGCGGCACAGATACGCAGTATTTT.

This clonotype was found a few times. The chain has TRBV20-1 and TRBJ2-5; perhaps TRBD1 as D (6 bases). The CDR3 is made up of 12 amino acids. In germline, CDR1 is DFQATT, CDR2 SNEGSKA (reference sequence). Trimming shortened V by 3 bases and J by 3 bases, and 8 bases separated the two germline ends. The CDR3 DNA reads as TGCAGTGCTAGCTACAGGGAAGAGACCCAGTACTTC. The encoded protein is CSASYREETQYF.

This clonotype was seen more than once but under ten times. The chain combines TRBV10-3 with TRBJ1-5; no clear D gene. V shed 4 bases and J shed 6 bases, with 13 bases lying between them. CDR3 size: 14 residues. CDR1 ENHRY and CDR2 SYGVKD come from the germline V gene. The CDR3 is CAISVSGSGQPQHF. In nucleotides, the CDR3 is TGTGCCATCAGTGTATCCGGGTCCGGTCAGCCCCAGCATTTT.

This clonotype was observed a handful of times. The chain has TRBV10-3 and TRBJ2-5, with TRBD2 matching over 11 bases. Germline V gene data show CDR1 as ENHRY and CDR2 as SYGVKD. The CDR3 contains 12 residues. V trimming: 8 bases; J trimming: 4 bases; junction bases outside the gene matches: 0. The CDR3 DNA follows: TGTGCCATCGGACTAGCGGGAGAGACCCAGTACTTC. Its translation: CAIGLAGETQYF.

This clonotype was seen more than once but under ten times. V and J are TRBV29-1 and TRBJ1-4; 7 bases match TRBD1. After removal of 8 bases from V and 8 bases from J, the junction contained 8 bases not matched to a gene. This CDR3 comprises 12 residues. CDR1 and CDR2 from the germline V gene are SQVTM and ANQGSEA. CDR3 protein: CSYRGLHEKLFF. The CDR3 region has the DNA TGCAGCTATAGGGGGCTTCACGAAAAACTGTTTTTT.

This clonotype was counted ten times or more. This chain links TRBV7-9 with TRBJ1-2, with 7 positions matching TRBD1. From germline, CDR1 is SEHNR and CDR2 FQNEAQ (reference sequence). CDR3 size: 13 residues. Trimming cost V 5 bases and J 8 bases; bases outside gene matches: 8. This chain's CDR3 is CASSPVGQLGYTF. DNA for the CDR3: TGTGCCAGCAGCCCAGTGGGACAGCTCGGCTACACCTTC.

This clonotype appeared a few times. The chain employs TRBV7-2 and TRBJ1-2; 9 nucleotides align to TRBD1. This CDR3 region has 14 residues. J lost 7 bases, V lost 4 bases, and 7 bases had no gene match. Germline CDR1 reads SGHTA; CDR2 reads FQGNSA. The DNA of the CDR3 is TGTGCCAGCAGCTACCGGGACAGGGCTGCTGGCTACACCTTC. As protein: CASSYRDRAAGYTF.

The J gene is TRBJ2-7, the V gene TRBV7-6, with a weak D call TRBD2 (5 bases). The V gene lost 5 bases and the J gene lost 3 bases, with 17 bases spanning the gap. Germline CDR1 and CDR2: SGHVS and FNYEAQ. The CDR3 is 15 amino acids. The chain's CDR3 is CASSRWTGSDYEQYF. For the CDR3, the DNA is TGTGCCAGCAGCCGCTGGACTGGTTCGGACTACGAGCAGTACTTC.

The rearrangement links TRBV20-1 to TRBJ2-7, with TRBD2 as a possible D gene (7 bases). The germline V gene encodes CDR1 DFQATT and CDR2 SNEGSKA (reference sequence). Deletions cut 0 bases from V and 4 bases from J, with 10 bases between. The CDR3 has 13 amino acids. The CDR3 spells CSAREGGRYEQYF. As DNA, the CDR3 is TGCAGTGCTAGAGAGGGGGGGCGATACGAGCAGTACTTC.

This clonotype was seen a handful of times. The chain is built from TRBV4-2 and TRBJ1-1; TRBD1 is a possible D gene (5 bases). The CDR3 runs 14 residues. Per the germline V gene, CDR1 is LGHNA and CDR2 is YNFKEQ. The ends were cut back, 4 bases at V and 1 base at J, with 10 bases in the middle. The CDR3 protein is CASSRSTGNTEAFF. The CDR3 DNA reads as TGTGCCAGCAGCCGGTCTACAGGGAACACTGAAGCTTTCTTT.

Here the CDR3 reads CASTRDGQSYEQYF. The CDR3 nucleotides read TGTGCCAGCACCCGGGACGGCCAGAGCTACGAGCAGTACTTC. The V gene is TRBV3-1, the J gene TRBJ2-7; perhaps D is TRBD1 or TRBD2 (5 bases each). Trimming took 7 bases from V and 3 from J, leaving 16 bases between them. The CDR3 runs 14 residues. CDR1 is LGHDT and CDR2 is YNNKEL in the germline V gene (reference sequence).